Listed here are 22 T cell receptor beta chains from one sample, sequenced in a study of Tregs in tolerant kidney transplant recipients. The data were produced by immunoSEQ multiplex PCR, yet TCRdb's version contains in-frame clones alone and is incomplete. The data contain a few thousand clones, around 40% of them singletons. These receptors lack a known antigen. The specimen was Tregs from blood grown in culture. These receptors all come from a human donor in good health.

The chain carries TRBV5-1 and TRBJ1-2; 10 bases match TRBD1. J lost 5 bases, V lost 4 bases, and 2 bases had no gene match. CDR3 length: 13 residues. Germline-derived CDR1 and CDR2 are SGHRS and YFSETQ. In DNA form, the CDR3 reads TGCGCCAGCAGCGAGGGACAGGGGTATGGCTACACCTTC. Amino acids: CASSEGQGYGYTF.

V and J are TRBV5-4 and TRBJ2-7, with 14 bases identical to TRBD2. V lost 4 bases, J lost 9 bases, and 6 bases stayed unmatched. The CDR3 covers 14 residues. The germline V gene encodes CDR1 SGHNT and CDR2 YYREEE (reference sequence). The CDR3 DNA reads as TGTGCCAGCAGCCGGGGACTAGCGGGAGTGGTGCAGTACTTC. As protein: CASSRGLAGVVQYF.

This clone occurred a few times. CDR3 DNA sequence: TGTGCCAGCACAATGGGACATAGCTCTGGAAACACCATATATTTT. Its protein is CASTMGHSSGNTIYF. This sequence joins TRBV2 and TRBJ1-3; D is possibly TRBD1 (6 bases). The germline V gene encodes CDR1 SNHLY and CDR2 FYNNEI. The CDR3 is 15 residues long. V was clipped by 7 bases and J by 0 bases, with 13 bases between them.

In its sample, this clone is medium-sized. This chain connects TRBV29-1 to TRBJ1-1, with no clear D. Between the trimmed V and J ends, which lost 7 bases and 8 bases, there was a span of 8 bases. The germline gives CDR1 SQVTM, CDR2 ANQGSEA. The CDR3 is 9 residues long. The CDR3 sequence: CSAGTEAFF. The CDR3 DNA follows: TGCAGCGCCGGAACCGAAGCTTTCTTT.

The chain has TRBV19 and TRBJ2-3, with D uncertain. CDR3 length equals 14 residues. Per the germline V gene, CDR1 is LNHDA and CDR2 is SQIVND (reference sequence). The V end lost 3 bases, the J end lost 3 bases, and 10 bases lay between the germline ends. CDR3 sequence (DNA): TGTGCCAGTAGTATGGTGACCGAAACAGATACGCAGTATTTT. Amino acids: CASSMVTETDTQYF. The variable domain in full, with the rest retrieved from reference TRBV19 and TRBJ2-3, is DGGITQSPKYLFRKEGQNVTLSCEQNLNHDAMYWYRQDPGQGLRLIYYSQIVNDFQKGDIAEGYSVSREKKESFPLTVTSAQKNPTAFYLCASSMVTETDTQYFGPGTRLTVL.

V usage is TRBV11-3 and J usage is TRBJ2-1, with unresolved D. This CDR3 contains 15 residues. V was cut by 0 bases and J by 2 bases, with 8 bases left in between. Germline V gene sequence: CDR1 SGHNT, CDR2 YENEEA. CDR3 protein: CASSLDSGAYNEQFF. CDR3 nucleotide sequence: TGTGCCAGCAGCTTAGACTCCGGCGCCTACAATGAGCAGTTCTTC. The whole variable domain, remainder taken from reference TRBV11-3 and TRBJ2-1, is EAGVVQSPRYKIIEKKQPVAFWCNPISGHNTLYWYLQNLGQGPELLIRYENEEAVDDSQLPKDRFSAERLKGVDSTLKIQPAELGDSAVYLCASSLDSGAYNEQFFGPGTRLTVL.

This chain connects TRBV7-9 to TRBJ1-2; 10 bases match TRBD1. The CDR3 sequence is 13 residues long. Germline assignment: CDR1 SEHNR and CDR2 FQNEAQ (reference sequence). V lost 6 bases, J lost 7 bases, and 5 bases stayed unmatched. The CDR3 nucleotides read TGTGCCAGCAGTCCGACAGGGGGCCCTGGCTACACCTTC. Translation: CASSPTGGPGYTF.

This chain links TRBV5-4 with TRBJ2-3; no reliable D call. V lost 4 bases and J 6 bases, leaving 6 bases between the germline ends. The germline CDR1 and CDR2 sequences are SGHNT and YYREEE (reference sequence). The CDR3 is 11 residues long. CDR3 sequence reads: CASSRVDTQYF. In DNA, the CDR3 is TGTGCCAGCAGCCGGGTGGATACGCAGTATTTT. Full variable domain (outside the CDR3, taken from reference TRBV5-4 and TRBJ2-3): ETGVTQSPTHLIKTRGQQVTLRCSSQSGHNTVSWYQQALGQGPQFIFQYYREEENGRGNFPPRFSGLQFPNYSSELNVNALELDDSALYLCASSRVDTQYFGPGTRLTVL.

The V call is TRBV6-5, the J call TRBJ1-4; D is perhaps TRBD1 (5 bases). The CDR3 covers 15 residues. V lost 6 bases and J lost 3, with 14 bases in between. CDR1 MNHEY and CDR2 SVGAGI come from the germline V gene. CDR3 sequence reads: CASSGHGRANEKLFF. Here the CDR3 DNA reads TGTGCCAGCAGCGGACACGGGCGGGCTAATGAAAAACTGTTTTTT.

The V call is TRBV5-1, the J call TRBJ2-3; 9 bases are shared with TRBD1. V lost 4 bases, J lost 11 bases, and 14 bases stayed unmatched. CDR3 length: 15 residues. Germline CDR1 reads SGHRS; CDR2 reads YFSETQ. The DNA for the CDR3 is TGCGCCAGCAGCATGCCCAACCCCGGACAGGGGCAGCAGTATTTT. It codes for CASSMPNPGQGQQYF.

The chain combines TRBV5-1 with TRBJ2-5; 7 nucleotides line up with TRBD2. The CDR3 is made up of 15 amino acids. The V gene's germline CDR1 is SGHRS and CDR2 YFSETQ. V trimming: 4 bases; J trimming: 5 bases; junction bases outside the gene matches: 11. The CDR3 loop is CASSKLGPGGETQYF. The CDR3 nucleotides read TGCGCCAGCAGCAAACTGGGACCCGGGGGGGAGACCCAGTACTTC. The variable domain in full, with the rest retrieved from reference TRBV5-1 and TRBJ2-5, is KAGVTQTPRYLIKTRGQQVTLSCSPISGHRSVSWYQQTPGQGLQFLFEYFSETQRNKGNFPGRFSGRQFSNSRSEMNVSTLELGDSALYLCASSKLGPGGETQYFGPGTRLLVL.

The sample holds a few counts of this clone. This chain connects TRBV10-2 to TRBJ2-2, with 11 bases lining up with TRBD1. The CDR3 runs to 16 residues. Germline V CDR1 and CDR2: WSHSY, SAAADI. V gave up 6 bases and J gave up 7 bases; unmatched junction bases: 10. This CDR3 reads CASRRAGQGEFGELFF. The DNA of the CDR3 is TGCGCCAGCAGGCGGGCGGGACAGGGGGAATTCGGGGAGCTGTTTTTT.

This clone counts as large (0.1 to 1%). V is TRBV6-6 and J is TRBJ1-5; D might be TRBD1 (5 bases). V gave up 0 bases and J gave up 2 bases, with 8 bases separating them. This CDR3 spans 15 amino acids. Germline CDR1 reads MNHNY; CDR2 reads SVGAGI (reference sequence). The CDR3 loop reads CASSYSRGGNQPQHF. CDR3 nucleotides: TGTGCCAGCAGTTACTCGAGAGGGGGCAATCAGCCCCAGCATTTT.

This chain joins TRBV11-3 and TRBJ2-1; 11 bases match TRBD1. V lost 4 bases, J lost 2 bases, and 1 base stayed unmatched. The CDR3 extends over 15 amino acids. Germline V gives CDR1 SGHNT, CDR2 YENEEA. This CDR3 is CASSWGQGAYNEQFF. CDR3 nucleotide sequence: TGTGCCAGCAGCTGGGGACAGGGGGCCTACAATGAGCAGTTCTTC.

In its sample, this clone was seen a few times. This chain connects TRBV5-4 to TRBJ2-7, with 15 bases that match TRBD2. The CDR3 covers 16 residues. Germline-derived CDR1 and CDR2 are SGHNT and YYREEE (reference sequence). V was pared by 0 bases and J by 6 bases, with 4 bases of the junction left unmatched. The CDR3 protein is CASSLAPGLAGGEQYF. CDR3 bases: TGTGCCAGCAGCTTGGCGCCGGGACTAGCGGGGGGCGAGCAGTACTTC. Full variable domain (rest looked up from reference TRBV5-4 and TRBJ2-7): ETGVTQSPTHLIKTRGQQVTLRCSSQSGHNTVSWYQQALGQGPQFIFQYYREEENGRGNFPPRFSGLQFPNYSSELNVNALELDDSALYLCASSLAPGLAGGEQYFGPGTRLTVT.

This clone has only a few counts. The V call is TRBV7-3, the J call TRBJ2-1; TRBD2 agrees at 9 bases. CDR3 size: 12 residues. The junction had 4 bases not matched to a gene; V was cut back by 8 bases and J by 8 bases. Germline CDR1 and CDR2: SGHTA and FQGTGA. The CDR3, as DNA: TGTGCCAGCGCGGGGGGGCCGTATGAGCAGTTCTTC. Amino acid sequence: CASAGGPYEQFF.

CDR3 DNA sequence: TGTGCCAGCAGCTTGGGGACAGTGGGCTATGGCTACACCTTC. Translated, it gives CASSLGTVGYGYTF. This rearrangement joins TRBV5-4 to TRBJ1-2; a possible D gene is TRBD1 (6 bases). CDR3 length: 14 amino acids. V was trimmed by 0 bases and J by 4 bases, leaving 10 bases between them. Germline V gene sequence: CDR1 SGHNT, CDR2 YYREEE (reference sequence).

This clone was seen a handful of times. This rearrangement joins TRBV10-3 to TRBJ2-7, with a weak D call TRBD1 (6 bases). The germline CDR1 and CDR2 sequences are ENHRY and SYGVKD. This CDR3 region has 14 residues. V gave up 3 bases and J gave up 5 bases, with 14 bases separating them. This chain's CDR3 is CAISDQKGGDEQYF. The CDR3 DNA reads TGTGCCATCAGTGACCAGAAAGGGGGAGACGAGCAGTACTTC.

By share, this clone counts as large (0.1 to 1%). The rearrangement uses TRBV19 and TRBJ1-5; D unresolved. V dropped 4 bases and J dropped 9 bases, with 19 bases sitting between them. Per germline, CDR1 LNHDA and CDR2 SQIVND (reference sequence). The CDR3 consists of 15 residues. Here the CDR3 reads CASSSEELMAGPQHF. CDR3 coding DNA: TGTGCCAGTAGTAGCGAGGAGCTGATGGCCGGGCCCCAGCATTTT.

This clone is labeled medium-sized. V gene TRBV6-6 combines with J gene TRBJ1-5, with TRBD1 as a possible D gene (5 bases). The CDR3 runs 16 residues. CDR1 MNHNY and CDR2 SVGAGI come from the germline V gene (reference sequence). V was trimmed by 2 bases and J by 7 bases, leaving 18 bases between them. CDR3 region: CASSYLRRLGGQPQHF. CDR3 sequence (DNA): TGTGCCAGCAGTTACCTCCGACGGCTCGGGGGACAGCCCCAGCATTTT.

The chain uses TRBV7-9 and TRBJ2-6, with D unresolved. Trimming took off 0 bases at V and 2 bases at J, with 5 bases between the two ends. Germline V gives CDR1 SEHNR, CDR2 FQNEAQ (reference sequence). The CDR3 loop spans 15 amino acids. The CDR3 nucleotides are TGTGCCAGCAGCTTAGCTTGGGCTGGGGCCAACGTCCTGACTTTC. It specifies CASSLAWAGANVLTF.

Sample share makes this clone medium-sized. The chain combines TRBV7-9 with TRBJ1-6; D call uncertain. V gave up 1 base and J gave up 10 bases, with 5 bases separating them. The CDR3 length is 12 residues. Germline V lookup: CDR1 SEHNR, CDR2 FQNEAQ (reference sequence). CDR3 nucleotide sequence: TGTGCCAGCAGCTTAGTAACCTCACCCCTCCACTTT. This translates into CASSLVTSPLHF.